This T cell receptor beta chain appears in the sequencing data of a study of T cells after yellow fever vaccination. General observations from the study: The study re-detected most primary-vaccination clones after the booster (96% CD4, approximately 88% CD8). There was a small share of clonotypes that showed up in both the CD4 and CD8 compartments. Abundant clonotypes from the bulk population could get into FACS-sorted repertoires as contaminants.

This clonotype is a singleton in its sample. As yet, its antigen is unknown. The V gene lost 7 bases and the J gene lost 7 bases, with 19 bases spanning the gap. CDR1 and CDR2 from the germline V gene are LNHNV and YYDKDF (reference sequence). This CDR3 is 14 amino acids long. MiXCR, applied by TCRdb to the 5' RACE reads, yields one record per CDR3 protein. The repertoire has more than 450,000 distinct CDR3 sequences, just over 20% of them found once; the top ten carry about 16%. Sequences were derived from PBMCs, sampled around 3 weeks after the first yellow fever vaccination. The chain combines TRBV15 with TRBJ1-2, with D possibly being TRBD1 (6 bases). This TCR came from a man aged 18 to 29 who received the YFV17D yellow fever vaccine. This chain's CDR3 is CATTRGAGVGGYTF. The CDR3 nucleotides read TGTGCCACCACACGAGGCGCAGGGGTAGGTGGCTACACCTTC.